The 15 T cell receptor beta chains below come from one sample, sequenced in a study of T cell changes during pregnancy in multiple sclerosis. TCRdb's table, derived via immunoSEQ multiplex PCR, lists solely in-frame clones and lacks some. The data hold around 16,000 clones, with about 80% observed a single time. The material was CD8+ T cells from peripheral blood mononuclear cells, obtained after pregnancy. These receptor sequences come from a female donor in good health, enrolled as a control in a pregnancy study.

A single count supports this clone. The genes are TRBV13 and TRBJ2-1, with TRBD2 matching over 13 bases. V was pared by 5 bases and J by 3 bases, with 10 bases of the junction left unmatched. The CDR3 has 18 amino acids. Germline assignment: CDR1 PRHDT and CDR2 FYEKMQ (reference sequence). The CDR3 here is CASSPGLAGEAHYNEQFF. CDR3 DNA: TGTGCCAGCAGCCCAGGACTAGCGGGAGAGGCCCACTACAATGAGCAGTTCTTC.

The rearrangement uses TRBV27 and TRBJ2-1; 8 positions match TRBD2. Germline-derived CDR1 and CDR2 are MNHEY and SMNVEV (reference sequence). The CDR3 has 15 residues. V was clipped by 2 bases and J by 8 bases; unmatched bases: 8. The CDR3 spells CASSLGGGYLDEQFF. In nucleotides, the CDR3 is TGTGCCAGCAGTTTAGGCGGGGGGTATCTGGATGAGCAGTTCTTC.

This clone was observed once. The chain has TRBV5-3 and TRBJ2-7; TRBD1 matches 8 bases. TRBV5-3 carries the ORF label, with uncertain function. J was trimmed by 2 bases and V by 0 bases; bases with no gene match: 10. This CDR3 contains 17 residues. This chain's CDR3 is CARSLEAPAGGPYEQYF. The CDR3 bases are TGTGCCAGAAGCTTGGAAGCCCCCGCAGGGGGCCCCTACGAGCAGTACTTC.

J is TRBJ1-6 and V is TRBV27; 9 nucleotides agree with TRBD1. V was clipped by 5 bases and J by 11 bases; unmatched bases: 13. The length of the CDR3 is 16 residues. Germline CDR1 MNHEY, CDR2 SMNVEV (reference sequence). The CDR3 nucleotides read TGTGCCAGCAGTCCGCGATTACAGGGGGCAATGACACCCCTCCACTTT. It specifies CASSPRLQGAMTPLHF.

The V call is TRBV13, the J call TRBJ1-1; TRBD1 agrees at 7 bases. This CDR3 contains 15 residues. Germline V CDR1 and CDR2: PRHDT, FYEKMQ (reference sequence). V lost 3 bases and J lost 3; bases outside the gene matches: 7. The CDR3 DNA is TGTGCCAGCAGCTTCTCGACAGGGTCGGACACTGAAGCTTTCTTT. It specifies CASSFSTGSDTEAFF.

In its sample, this clone was seen once. V and J are TRBV5-5 and TRBJ1-2; weak D call: TRBD1 (6 bases). Germline V lookup: CDR1 SGHKS, CDR2 YYEKEE (reference sequence). The CDR3 has 17 amino acids. Trimming cost V 4 bases and J 7 bases, with 26 bases left between them. The CDR3 loop reads CASSIHDRDTQDRGYTF. In nucleotides, the CDR3 is TGTGCCAGCAGCATCCACGACCGGGACACCCAGGACCGTGGCTACACCTTC.

The chain uses TRBV7-9 and TRBJ2-1; TRBD2 matches 7 bases. CDR1 is SEHNR and CDR2 is FQNEAQ in the germline V gene (reference sequence). J gave up 2 bases and V 2 bases, and 6 bases lay outside the gene matches. The CDR3 loop spans 16 amino acids. As DNA, the CDR3 is TGTGCCAGCAGCTTAACCTGGGAGGGAACCTACAATGAGCAGTTCTTC. Translation: CASSLTWEGTYNEQFF.

The rearrangement uses TRBV28 and TRBJ1-1; D call uncertain. Germline V gene lookup returns CDR1 MDHEN and CDR2 SYDVKM. The V and J ends lost 6 bases and 0 bases respectively, with 8 bases between them. The CDR3 consists of 13 residues. CDR3 residues: CASRGVMNTEAFF. The CDR3 region has the DNA TGTGCCAGCAGGGGCGTTATGAACACTGAAGCTTTCTTT.

The J gene is TRBJ1-5, the V gene TRBV15; D perhaps matches TRBD1 (6 bases). V was trimmed by 1 base and J by 0 bases, leaving 16 bases between them. From germline, CDR1 is LNHNV and CDR2 YYDKDF (reference sequence). This CDR3 spans 18 amino acids. The CDR3 loop is CATSRGPTGPYSNQPQHF. CDR3 DNA sequence: TGTGCCACCAGCAGAGGTCCGACAGGCCCATATAGCAATCAGCCCCAGCATTTT.

The genes are TRBV19 and TRBJ2-1; 7 bases fit TRBD2. Germline V gene data show CDR1 as LNHDA and CDR2 as SQIVND (reference sequence). J gave up 3 bases and V 3 bases, and 8 bases lay outside the gene matches. The CDR3 sequence is 16 residues long. The CDR3 region has the DNA TGTGCCAGTAGTATTAGATGGCAGCGGGGCTACAATGAGCAGTTCTTC. Amino acids: CASSIRWQRGYNEQFF. Filled out from reference TRBV19 and TRBJ2-1, the complete variable domain reads DGGITQSPKYLFRKEGQNVTLSCEQNLNHDAMYWYRQDPGQGLRLIYYSQIVNDFQKGDIAEGYSVSREKKESFPLTVTSAQKNPTAFYLCASSIRWQRGYNEQFFGPGTRLTVL.

The rearrangement links TRBV7-9 to TRBJ1-2, with D unclear. The CDR3 consists of 14 residues. Germline CDR1 SEHNR, CDR2 FQNEAQ (reference sequence). V was trimmed by 3 bases and J by 7 bases, leaving 15 bases between them. DNA of the CDR3: TGTGCCAGCAGCTTGGCCCCGGTTTGGAGTGGCTACACCTTC. This sequence encodes CASSLAPVWSGYTF.

J is TRBJ2-7 and V is TRBV6-1, with 12 bases aligning to TRBD2. The CDR3 has 15 residues. Trimming removed 0 bases from V and 5 bases from J; junction bases left unmatched: 2. Germline CDR1 reads MNHNS; CDR2 reads SASEGT. CDR3 region: CASSEATSGSHEQYF. DNA for the CDR3: TGTGCCAGCAGTGAAGCGACTAGCGGGAGCCACGAGCAGTACTTC.

The rearrangement joins TRBV5-4 to TRBJ2-3; D is unclear. CDR1 and CDR2 (germline): SGHNT, YYREEE (reference sequence). This CDR3 spans 14 amino acids. Trimming removed 0 bases at V and 1 base at J, with 6 bases between. CDR3 sequence reads: CASSLVAGTDTQYF. The CDR3 nucleotides are TGTGCCAGCAGCTTGGTAGCAGGCACAGATACGCAGTATTTT.

This rearrangement joins TRBV6-1 to TRBJ1-4; no firm D call. This CDR3 has 15 amino acids. Looked up from germline, CDR1 is MNHNS and CDR2 is SASEGT. V was cut by 7 bases and J by 7 bases, with 19 bases left in between. CDR3 sequence (DNA): TGTGCCAGCATAAACTTCGCGGGTAACAGTGAAAAACTGTTTTTT. Its protein is CASINFAGNSEKLFF.

This chain links TRBV2 with TRBJ1-1; D ambiguous. Germline V lookup: CDR1 SNHLY, CDR2 FYNNEI. Trimming took off 8 bases at V and 1 base at J, with 11 bases between the two ends. The CDR3 is 13 amino acids. The CDR3 DNA follows: TGTGCCAGCGCTGCAGGAAGGAACACTGAAGCTTTCTTT. Its translation: CASAAGRNTEAFF.